In this sample, the clone carrying this T cell receptor beta chain turned up many times. What it binds is unknown. Amplification of TCR beta CDR3 regions used RNA as the template. An initial round of RT-PCR targeting the TCR CDR3 relied on the HTBI primer set. In TCRdb, the multiplex PCR reads were re-called with MiXCR into one record per CDR3 protein. The table has roughly 500,000 distinct CDR3 sequences, approximately 25% seen once. This record comes from a study of T cells in Graves' hyperthyroidism and ophthalmopathy. Study outcomes and limitations: Ophthalmopathy could be told apart from stable hyperthyroidism with a 13 V-J model. The blood repertoire included most of the expanded thyroid clonotypes above 0.001. Ophthalmopathy prediction by the model preceded onset by a median approximately six months.

Fresh peripheral blood, 10 ml, was the source of the PBMCs. The receptor's source is a woman in her twenties or thirties with Graves' ophthalmopathy. Sequenced material: blood.

DNA for the CDR3: TGTGCCAGCACCGGTCCCGGGACAGGGATAGCCCAGCATTTT. Its translation is CASTGPGTGIAQHF. The rearrangement joins TRBV6-2 or TRBV6-3 to TRBJ1-5; 9 positions match TRBD1. The CDR3 sequence is 14 residues long. The germline CDR1 and CDR2 sequences are MNHEY and SVGEGT. Trimming removed 7 bases from V and 11 bases from J; junction bases left unmatched: 12.